The clone carrying this T cell receptor beta chain was counted many times. What it binds is unknown. The sample belongs to a study of read filtering for tumor transcriptome and immune sequencing. Turning to the study itself: DNase treatment preceded whole-transcriptome library preparation. RNA-seq yielded only about 80 to 1,400 TCR reads, IR-seq about 4 to 10.27 million. The study, taken as a whole, reports: Compared with RNA-seq, IR-seq gave much higher clonotype depth and reliability. Correlation between methods rose after single-read clonotypes were removed.

Trimming took off 5 bases at V and 1 base at J, with 23 bases between the two ends. Germline loops: CDR1 SQVTM, CDR2 ANQGSEA. The length of the CDR3 is 17 residues. The library was built from around 380 ng RNA with molecular barcoded adaptors for alpha/delta and beta/gamma chains. Each CDR3 protein is one row after TCRdb ran MiXCR on the reads. The sample lists 30,000 to 40,000 distinct CDR3 sequences, 13% to 15% occurring once. This rearrangement joins TRBV29-1 to TRBJ2-5; TRBD1 or TRBD2 may be the D gene (5 bases each). Input material: a population of CD138-negative cells sorted from bone marrow. The receptor's source is a donor at least 40 years old with multiple myeloma. The CDR3 reads CSVLKGFQAGAQETQYF. In DNA, the CDR3 is TGCAGCGTTTTGAAGGGGTTTCAGGCGGGCGCCCAAGAGACCCAGTACTTC.